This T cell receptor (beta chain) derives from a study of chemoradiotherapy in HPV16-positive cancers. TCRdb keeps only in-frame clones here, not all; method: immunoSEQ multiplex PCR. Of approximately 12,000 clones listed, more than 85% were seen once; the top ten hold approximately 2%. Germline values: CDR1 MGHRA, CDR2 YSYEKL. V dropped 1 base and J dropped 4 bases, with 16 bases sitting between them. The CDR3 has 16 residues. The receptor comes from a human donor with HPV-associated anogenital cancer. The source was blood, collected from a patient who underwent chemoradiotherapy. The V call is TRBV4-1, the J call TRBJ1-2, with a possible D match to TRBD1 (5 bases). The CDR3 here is CASSQVEGKGSYGYTF. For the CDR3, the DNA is TGCGCCAGCAGCCAAGTGGAGGGCAAGGGGAGCTATGGCTACACCTTC.